This T cell receptor (beta chain) derives from a study of T cell repertoires in cytomegalovirus infection. On the study more broadly: Selection of CMV epitopes for the study included recently identified HLA-C-restricted and well-studied HLA-B-restricted ones.

About this clonotype: As yet, its antigen is unknown.

This CDR3 is 14 amino acids long. V lost 6 bases and J lost 3; bases outside the gene matches: 7. TCRdb re-called the reads with MiXCR, one entry per CDR3 protein. The sample has roughly 120,000 distinct CDR3 sequences; 30% to 35% are singletons. The receptor comes from a human donor in good health (CMV status not recorded). Some clones in this sample may be carry-over from other donors' samples. This chain joins TRBV12-3 or TRBV12-4 and TRBJ2-7, with 8 positions matching TRBD1. This material consisted of CD8+ T cells from cultured PBMCs, taken from culture after CMV antigen stimulation. CDR3 region: CASRAGTGFYEQYF. DNA of the CDR3: TGTGCCAGCAGGGCCGGGACAGGCTTCTACGAGCAGTACTTC.